This T cell receptor beta chain was captured in a study of CD8 T cells in ankylosing spondylitis. The study, taken as a whole, reports: The study looked at matched synovial fluid samples from ankylosing spondylitis patients. Disease-linked clones were reported to be significantly enriched there. It appeared that ankylosing spondylitis blood was characterized by a TCR beta motif of several highly homologous variants.

At least ten counts were recorded for this clonotype. The antigen is unknown. 5'-RACE, quantitative and with molecular barcodes, yielded the TCR beta libraries. TCRdb called the 5' RACE reads again in MiXCR, with one record for every CDR3 protein. The table shows hundreds of thousands of distinct CDR3 sequences, with roughly 17% occurring only once. Specimen: blood, either unsorted or a sorted T cell fraction (not recorded which). This TCR was recovered from a male donor with ankylosing spondylitis.

The CDR3 DNA is TGTGCCAGCAGCCCGACGAACAGGGGGAACACTGAAGCTTTCTTT. Translation gives CASSPTNRGNTEAFF. The chain is built from TRBV7-8 and TRBJ1-1; TRBD1 aligns across 7 bases. Losses at the gene ends were 5 bases for V and 1 base for J; bases not matched to a gene: 7. CDR3 size: 15 residues. Looked up from germline, CDR1 is SGHVS and CDR2 is FQNEAQ.